What follows are 13 T cell receptor beta chains derived from one specimen sequenced in a study of regulatory T cells in long-lasting Graves disease. In building TCR beta libraries, iRepertoire HTBI primers were used together with Arm-PCR of CDR3 regions. From the multiplex PCR reads, TCRdb called clonotypes with MiXCR, one entry per CDR3 protein. The sample gives about 560,000 distinct CDR3 sequences, roughly a sixth of which show up once; about 12% is in the top ten. Time point reported: newly diagnosed GD, antithyroid drugs for less than 3 months. Making the TCR library involved RNA that had been extracted from PBMCs. Separately, the same data were catalogued under a study of T cells in Graves' hyperthyroidism and ophthalmopathy.

This specimen was peripheral blood mononuclear cells (PBMCs), taken at new diagnosis, from a patient treated with antithyroid drugs. These receptors all come from a man aged 18 to 30 with Graves disease.

In its sample, this clonotype was seen many times. A much larger clone lies a single base off, so this may be a read error. The chain carries TRBV6-1 and TRBJ2-1, with TRBD2 matching over 14 bases. V gave up 6 bases and J gave up 9 bases; unmatched junction bases: 7. The germline V gene encodes CDR1 MNHNS and CDR2 SASEGT. CDR3 length equals 15 residues. CDR3 coding DNA: TGTGCCAGCAGCCCGGGACTAGCGGGAGTCACTGAGCAGTTCTTC. As protein: CASSPGLAGVTEQFF.

This clonotype occurred a few times. The chain carries TRBV6-2 or TRBV6-3 and TRBJ2-1; D unclear. The V and J ends lost 0 bases and 6 bases respectively, with 6 bases between them. In germline, CDR1 is MNHEY, CDR2 SVGEGT. This CDR3 has 13 residues. The DNA of the CDR3 is TGTGCCAGCAGTTACTCGAAGGTCAATGAGCAGTTCTTC. Translating gives CASSYSKVNEQFF.

This clonotype was detected many times. This chain joins TRBV18 and TRBJ2-1; D unclear. The CDR3 consists of 12 residues. Germline lookup yields CDR1 KGHSH and CDR2 LQKENI. Trimming cost V 0 bases and J 10 bases, with 7 bases left between them. The CDR3 region is CASSPPTAEQFF. In nucleotides, the CDR3 is TGTGCCAGCTCACCACCGACGGCAGAGCAGTTCTTC.

This clonotype was seen many times. The rearrangement links TRBV2 to TRBJ1-2; 7 bases align to TRBD1. Trimming at V came to 9 bases and at J to 3 bases, leaving 7 bases not matched to a gene. Germline V CDR1 and CDR2: SNHLY, FYNNEI. The CDR3 spans 13 residues. Written as DNA, the CDR3 is TGTGCCAGGCTTGACAGGGATGACTATGGCTACACCTTC. Encoded protein: CARLDRDDYGYTF.

A remark on this clonotype: A clone one base away is much larger, so this may be a read error. This chain joins TRBV7-6 and TRBJ2-1; unclear D gene. The CDR3 totals 14 residues. The V and J ends lost 0 bases and 10 bases respectively, with 13 bases between them. From germline, CDR1 is SGHVS and CDR2 FNYEAQ. The CDR3 bases are TGTGCCAGCAGCTTAGCGGTCGAGACCTACGAGCAGTTCTTC. This sequence encodes CASSLAVETYEQFF.

This clonotype was seen many times. The chain recombines TRBV30 with TRBJ2-7; D gene uncertain. The CDR3 runs to 13 residues. Trimming removed 4 bases from V and 0 bases from J, with 10 bases in between. The germline CDR1 and CDR2 sequences are GTSNPN and SVGIG (reference sequence). This chain's CDR3 is CAWTLTASYEQYF. In nucleotides, the CDR3 is TGTGCCTGGACCCTGACTGCCTCCTACGAGCAGTACTTC.

This clonotype has at least ten counts. The chain links TRBV11-2 to TRBJ2-1, with D uncertain. Germline CDR1 reads SGHAT; CDR2 reads FQNNGV. V was trimmed by 0 bases and J by 6 bases, leaving 6 bases between them. This CDR3 has 13 amino acids. CDR3 coding DNA: TGTGCCAGCAGCTTAGATCTCGGCAATGAGCAGTTCTTC. The encoded protein is CASSLDLGNEQFF.

On this clonotype: The likely explanation is a read error, given a far larger clone one base away. The J gene is TRBJ2-1, the V gene TRBV28; D tentatively fits TRBD1 or TRBD2 (6 bases each). The V and J ends lost 3 bases and 10 bases respectively, with 19 bases between them. Germline CDR1 MDHEN, CDR2 SYDVKM. The CDR3 is made up of 15 amino acids. For the CDR3, the DNA is TGTGCCAGCAGTTTCCCTGTGGTGGGGGGCAACGAGCAGTTCTTC. Translated, it gives CASSFPVVGGNEQFF. Filled out from reference TRBV28 and TRBJ2-1, the complete variable domain reads DVKVTQSSRYLVKRTGEKVFLECVQDMDHENMFWYRQDPGLGLRLIYFSYDVKMKEKGDIPEGYSVSREKKERFSLILESASTNQTSMYLCASSFPVVGGNEQFFGPGTRLTVL.

This clonotype occurred a few times. Because it lacks the conserved phenylalanine or tryptophan at the end, this CDR3 is likely a read error. The chain employs TRBV29-1 and TRBJ2-1; D uncertain. This CDR3 region has 15 residues. V was clipped by 5 bases and J by 1 base, with 15 bases between them. Germline CDR1 SQVTM, CDR2 ANQGSEA. The CDR3 loop reads CSVQGSIRSYNEQFL. The CDR3, as DNA: TGCAGCGTTCAAGGCAGTATAAGGTCCTACAATGAGCAGTTCCTC.

This clonotype occurred a few times. V gene TRBV5-6 combines with J gene TRBJ1-2, with D perhaps TRBD1 (6 bases). Germline-derived CDR1 and CDR2 are SGHDT and YYEEEE. Between the trimmed V and J ends, which lost 6 bases and 4 bases, there was a span of 31 bases. This CDR3 contains 19 residues. The CDR3, as DNA: TGTGCCAGCACCTATCCTCAATTCCAAAGGGGGAGTTCTGGCTATGGCTACACCTTC. Its protein is CASTYPQFQRGSSGYGYTF.

As concerns this clonotype: A much larger clone lies a single base off, so this may be a read error. The gene calls are TRBV28 and TRBJ2-3, with D tentatively TRBD2 (6 bases). The J call may be wrong; the DNA end is better matched by TRBJ2-5. Germline values: CDR1 MDHEN, CDR2 SYDVKM. The CDR3 length is 15 residues. In nucleotides, the CDR3 is TGTGCCAGCAGTTCCTTGGAGGGGTCAGGGGAGACCCAGTACTTC. It translates to CASSSLEGSGETQYF.

At least ten counts were recorded for this clonotype. V and J are TRBV18 and TRBJ1-5; D not resolved. The length of the CDR3 is 14 residues. Germline V gene data show CDR1 as KGHSH and CDR2 as LQKENI. With 2 bases removed from V and 6 bases from J, the gap between germline ends came to 11 bases. Written as DNA, the CDR3 is TGTGCCAGCTCACCATTCTCAAGGGTTCAGCCCCAGCATTTT. It translates to CASSPFSRVQPQHF.

This clonotype was observed a few times. V and J are TRBV6-1 and TRBJ2-3, with a weak D call TRBD2 (6 bases). The CDR3 loop spans 14 amino acids. The V end was cut by 6 bases, the J end by 2 bases, with 12 bases between. Germline V gene sequence: CDR1 MNHNS, CDR2 SASEGT. CDR3 DNA: TGTGCCAGCAGGCCGGGACTCTCCACAGATACGCAGTATTTT. Protein: CASRPGLSTDTQYF.